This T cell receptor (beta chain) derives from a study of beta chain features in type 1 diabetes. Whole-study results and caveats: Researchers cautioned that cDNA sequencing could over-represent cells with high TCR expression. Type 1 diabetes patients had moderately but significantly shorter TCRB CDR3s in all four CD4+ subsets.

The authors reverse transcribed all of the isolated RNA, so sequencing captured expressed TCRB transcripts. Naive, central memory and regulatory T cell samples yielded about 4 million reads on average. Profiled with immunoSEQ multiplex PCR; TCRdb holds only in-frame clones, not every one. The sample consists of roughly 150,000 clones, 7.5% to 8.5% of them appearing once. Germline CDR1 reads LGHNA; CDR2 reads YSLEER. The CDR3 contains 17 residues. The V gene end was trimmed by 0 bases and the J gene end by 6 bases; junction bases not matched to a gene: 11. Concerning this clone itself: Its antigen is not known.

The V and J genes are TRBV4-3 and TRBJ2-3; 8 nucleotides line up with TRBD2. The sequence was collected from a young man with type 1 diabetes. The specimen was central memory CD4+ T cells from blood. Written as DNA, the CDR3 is TGCGCCAGCAGCCAAGATAGCTTAGCGGGGCTGATTGATACGCAGTATTTT. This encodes CASSQDSLAGLIDTQYF.